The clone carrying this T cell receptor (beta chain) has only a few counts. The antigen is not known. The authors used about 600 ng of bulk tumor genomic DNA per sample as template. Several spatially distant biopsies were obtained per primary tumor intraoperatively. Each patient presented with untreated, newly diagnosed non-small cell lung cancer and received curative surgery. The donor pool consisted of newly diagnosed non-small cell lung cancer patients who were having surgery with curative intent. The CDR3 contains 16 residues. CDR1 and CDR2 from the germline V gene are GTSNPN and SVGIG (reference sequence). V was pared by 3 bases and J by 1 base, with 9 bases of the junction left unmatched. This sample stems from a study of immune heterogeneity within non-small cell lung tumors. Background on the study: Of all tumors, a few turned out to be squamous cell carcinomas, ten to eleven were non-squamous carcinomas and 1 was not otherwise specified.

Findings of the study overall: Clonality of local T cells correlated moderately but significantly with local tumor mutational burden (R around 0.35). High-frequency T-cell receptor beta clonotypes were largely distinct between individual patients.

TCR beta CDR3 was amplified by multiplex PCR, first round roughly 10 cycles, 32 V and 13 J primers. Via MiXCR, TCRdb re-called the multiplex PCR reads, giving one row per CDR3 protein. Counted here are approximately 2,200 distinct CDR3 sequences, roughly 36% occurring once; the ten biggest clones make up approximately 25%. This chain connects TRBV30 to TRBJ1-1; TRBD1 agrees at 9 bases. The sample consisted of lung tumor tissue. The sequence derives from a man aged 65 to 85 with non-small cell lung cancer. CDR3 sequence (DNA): TGTGCCTGGAGGAGTGGGACAGGGTACCGGAACACTGAAGCTTTCTTT. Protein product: CAWRSGTGYRNTEAFF.